These T cell receptor beta chains were read from a single sample in a study of cytomegalovirus exposure and HLA in healthy donors. Sequenced by immunoSEQ multiplex PCR; TCRdb stores in-frame clones only, minus some. Here the sample spans around 130,000 clones, roughly three quarters being singletons. Sequencing was performed on PBMCs. The source of these receptors is a woman aged 55-70 years in good health and CMV-seronegative. Both conserved end residues are trimmed from each CDR3. The order of the fields is clone size, J gene, V gene, CDR3 protein. Not every row has a clone size; where given, it reads once, few, many or a size class.

once	TRBJ2-7	TRBV5-1	ASSPGTGPYEQY
.	TRBJ2-1	TRBV7-3	ASSLGYRGRNEQF
.	TRBJ2-1	TRBV7-9	ASSQIRGLNEQF
.	TRBJ1-2	TRBV2	ASTSTAGFFNYGYT
.	TRBJ1-3	TRBV9	ASSPRGGAAGNTIY
.	TRBJ2-1	TRBV5-1	ASSLTSGSSYNEQF
.	TRBJ1-4	TRBV5-1	ASSLAGSSNEKLF
.	TRBJ2-3	TRBV7-6	ASSPRGGTDTQY
.	TRBJ2-3	TRBV7-2	ASRLAGGRTDTQY
few	TRBJ2-2	TRBV7-2	ASSLAYRDATGELF
.	TRBJ2-7	TRBV7-8	ASSSPTEPSYEQY
few	TRBJ2-1	TRBV5-1	ASSLFPGGRSYNEQF
few	TRBJ2-5	TRBV7-9	ASKGDRGFQETQY
.	TRBJ2-3	TRBV7-8	ASSSISGSAY
.	TRBJ1-1	TRBV6-4	ASRRTGGLGPEAF
.	TRBJ2-2	TRBV7-9	ASSLLERGYTGELF
.	TRBJ1-1	TRBV7-3	ASSSGVWDTEAF
.	TRBJ1-4	TRBV18	ASSPISLGIGSNEKLF
.	TRBJ1-1	TRBV9	ASSVGQGMNTEAF
.	TRBJ2-7	TRBV28	ASSLWGGQAYEQY
.	TRBJ1-5	TRBV15	ATSRVLGPNQPQH
.	TRBJ2-5	TRBV7-6	ASRWDRPPTEETQY
.	TRBJ2-2	TRBV2	ASSRDIVGELF
.	TRBJ2-1	TRBV27	ASSPGVNEQF
.	TRBJ2-7	TRBV29-1	SVEAGTSSYEQY
.	TRBJ1-5	TRBV7-2	ASSLGDRVRPQH